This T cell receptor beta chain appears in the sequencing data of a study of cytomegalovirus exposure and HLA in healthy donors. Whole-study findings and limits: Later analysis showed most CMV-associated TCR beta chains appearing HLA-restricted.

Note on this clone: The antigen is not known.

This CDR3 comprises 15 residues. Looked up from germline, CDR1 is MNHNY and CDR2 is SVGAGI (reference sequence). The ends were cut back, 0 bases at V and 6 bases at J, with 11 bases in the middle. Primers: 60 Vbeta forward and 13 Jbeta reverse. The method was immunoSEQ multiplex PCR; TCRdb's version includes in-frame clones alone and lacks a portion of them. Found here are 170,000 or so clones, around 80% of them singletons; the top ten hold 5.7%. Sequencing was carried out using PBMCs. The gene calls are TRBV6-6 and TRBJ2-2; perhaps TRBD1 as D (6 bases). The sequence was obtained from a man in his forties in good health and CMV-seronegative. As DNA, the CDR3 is TGTGCCAGCAGTTACTCAGGCAGGGGCGCCGGGGAGCTGTTTTTT. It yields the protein CASSYSGRGAGELFF.